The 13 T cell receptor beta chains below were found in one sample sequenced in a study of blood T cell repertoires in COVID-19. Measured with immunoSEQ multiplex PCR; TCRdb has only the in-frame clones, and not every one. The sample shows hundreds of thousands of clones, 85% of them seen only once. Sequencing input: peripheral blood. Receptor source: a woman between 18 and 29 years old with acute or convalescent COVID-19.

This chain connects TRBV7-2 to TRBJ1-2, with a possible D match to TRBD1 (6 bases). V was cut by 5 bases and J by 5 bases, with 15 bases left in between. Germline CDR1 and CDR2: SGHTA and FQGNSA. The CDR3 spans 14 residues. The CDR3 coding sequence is TGTGCCAGCAGCCTGGGCATCGGGACATATGGCTACACCTTC. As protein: CASSLGIGTYGYTF.

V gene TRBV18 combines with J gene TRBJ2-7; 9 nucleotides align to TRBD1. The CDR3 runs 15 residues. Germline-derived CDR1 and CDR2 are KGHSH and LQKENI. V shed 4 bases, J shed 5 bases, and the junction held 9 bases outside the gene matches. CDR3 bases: TGTGCCAGCTCACGAGAAGGGACAGGGCCTAACGAGCAGTACTTC. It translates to CASSREGTGPNEQYF.

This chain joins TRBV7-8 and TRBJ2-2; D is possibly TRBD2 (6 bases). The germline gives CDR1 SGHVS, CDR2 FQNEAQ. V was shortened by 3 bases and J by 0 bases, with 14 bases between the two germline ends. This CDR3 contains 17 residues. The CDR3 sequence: CASSFFIGGTNTGELFF. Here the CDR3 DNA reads TGTGCCAGCAGCTTCTTTATCGGAGGGACGAACACCGGGGAGCTGTTTTTT.

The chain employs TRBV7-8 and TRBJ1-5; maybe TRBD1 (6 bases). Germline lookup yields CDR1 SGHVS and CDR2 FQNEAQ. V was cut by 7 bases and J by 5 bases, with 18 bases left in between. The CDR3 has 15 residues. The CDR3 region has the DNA TGTGCCAGCACCCGATCTAGGGGGGGGGATCAGCCCCAGCATTTT. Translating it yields CASTRSRGGDQPQHF.

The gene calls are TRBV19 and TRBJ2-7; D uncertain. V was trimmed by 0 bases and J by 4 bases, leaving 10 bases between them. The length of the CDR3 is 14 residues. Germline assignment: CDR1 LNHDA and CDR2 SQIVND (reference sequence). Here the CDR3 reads CASSIERFAYEQYF. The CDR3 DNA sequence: TGTGCCAGTAGTATAGAACGGTTCGCGTACGAGCAGTACTTC.

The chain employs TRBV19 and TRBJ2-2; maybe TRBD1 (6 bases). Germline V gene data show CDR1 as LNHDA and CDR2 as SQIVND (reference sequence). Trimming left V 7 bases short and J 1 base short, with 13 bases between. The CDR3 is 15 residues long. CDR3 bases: TGTGCCAGTACCACAAAGACAGGGAACACCGGGGAGCTGTTTTTT. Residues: CASTTKTGNTGELFF.

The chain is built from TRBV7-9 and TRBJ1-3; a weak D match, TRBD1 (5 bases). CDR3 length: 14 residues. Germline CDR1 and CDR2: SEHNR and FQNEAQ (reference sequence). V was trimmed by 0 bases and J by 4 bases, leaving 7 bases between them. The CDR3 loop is CASSLARAGNTIYF. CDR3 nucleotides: TGTGCCAGCAGCTTAGCCAGGGCCGGAAACACCATATATTTT.

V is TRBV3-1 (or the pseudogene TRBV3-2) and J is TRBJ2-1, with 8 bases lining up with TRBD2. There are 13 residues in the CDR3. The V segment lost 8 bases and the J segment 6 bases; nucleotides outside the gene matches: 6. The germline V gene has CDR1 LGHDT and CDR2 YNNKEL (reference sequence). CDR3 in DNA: TGTGCCAGCCCCAGCGGGAGTGTCAATGAGCAGTTCTTC. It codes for CASPSGSVNEQFF.

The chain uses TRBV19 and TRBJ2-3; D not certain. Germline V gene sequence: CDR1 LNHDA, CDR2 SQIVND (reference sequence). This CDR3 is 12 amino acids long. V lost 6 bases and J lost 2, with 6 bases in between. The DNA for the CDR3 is TGTGCCAGTAGCCTAAACACAGATACGCAGTATTTT. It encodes CASSLNTDTQYF.

In DNA form, the CDR3 reads TGTGCCAGCAGACAGGGACAGGAGAACACTGAAGCTTTCTTT. Amino acid sequence: CASRQGQENTEAFF. V gene TRBV9 combines with J gene TRBJ1-1; 8 bases align to TRBD1. V trimming: 5 bases; J trimming: 1 base; junction bases outside the gene matches: 4. The CDR3 is 14 amino acids. Looked up from germline, CDR1 is SGDLS and CDR2 is YYNGEE.

CDR3 bases: TGTGCCAGCAGCTCCCTGCGGACAGTAGGCGAGCAGTACTTC. It specifies CASSSLRTVGEQYF. V usage is TRBV5-5 and J usage is TRBJ2-7, with D possibly being TRBD1 (6 bases). Germline V CDR1 and CDR2: SGHKS, YYEKEE (reference sequence). CDR3 length: 14 residues. Trimming shortened V by 3 bases and J by 6 bases, and 16 bases separated the two germline ends.

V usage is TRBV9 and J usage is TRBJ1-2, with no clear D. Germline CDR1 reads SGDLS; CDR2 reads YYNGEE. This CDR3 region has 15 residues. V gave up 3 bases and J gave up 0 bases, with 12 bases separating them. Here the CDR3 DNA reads TGTGCCAGCAGCGCTCACTACAAAACTAACTATGGCTACACCTTC. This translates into CASSAHYKTNYGYTF.

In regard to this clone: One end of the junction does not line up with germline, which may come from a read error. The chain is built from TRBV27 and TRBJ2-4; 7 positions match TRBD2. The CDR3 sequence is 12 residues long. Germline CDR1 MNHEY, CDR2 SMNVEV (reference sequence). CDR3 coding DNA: TGTGCCGGCAGGCTGCGGGGGTACATTCAGTACTTC. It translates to CAGRLRGYIQYF.